Sequencing of this T cell receptor (beta chain) was carried out in a study of control samples from healthy donors and cancer patients. TCRdb's table, derived via immunoSEQ multiplex PCR, lists solely in-frame clones and lacks some. The data show 45,000 to 60,000 clones, around 95% seen once. The sequencing input was blood. This sequence originates from a man aged 25-45 years in good health.

CDR3 sequence: CASSQEITSGTDTQYF. The CDR3 region has the DNA TGCGCCAGCAGCCAAGAAATAACTAGCGGCACAGATACGCAGTATTTT. The rearrangement links TRBV4-1 to TRBJ2-3, with 7 bases that match TRBD2. The CDR3 extends over 16 amino acids. Germline CDR1 reads MGHRA; CDR2 reads YSYEKL. Germline trimming cut 0 bases from V and 1 base from J; bases unmatched to any gene: 4.